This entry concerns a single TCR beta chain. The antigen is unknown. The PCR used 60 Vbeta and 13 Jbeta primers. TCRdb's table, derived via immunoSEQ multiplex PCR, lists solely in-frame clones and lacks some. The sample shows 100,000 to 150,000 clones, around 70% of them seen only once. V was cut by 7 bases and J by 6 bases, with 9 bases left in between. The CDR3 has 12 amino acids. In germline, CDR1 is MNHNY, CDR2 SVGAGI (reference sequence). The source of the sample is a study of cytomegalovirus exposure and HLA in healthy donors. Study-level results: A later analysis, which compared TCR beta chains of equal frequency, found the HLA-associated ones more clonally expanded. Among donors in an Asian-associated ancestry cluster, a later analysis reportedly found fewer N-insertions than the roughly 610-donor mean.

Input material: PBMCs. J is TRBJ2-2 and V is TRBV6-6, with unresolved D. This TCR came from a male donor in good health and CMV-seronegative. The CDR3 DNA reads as TGTGCCAGCAAAAAGCTCCCCGGGGAGCTGTTTTTT. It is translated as CASKKLPGELFF.